These T cell receptor beta chains were read from a single sample in a study of T cell repertoires in cytomegalovirus infection. TCRdb fed the reads into MiXCR, producing one record per CDR3 protein. The top ten clones hold over 10% of a sample with fewer than 950,000 distinct CDR3 sequences, 32% of them seen once. These receptors are not linked to any known antigen. The material was cultured CD8+ T cells from PBMCs, obtained from culture after CMV antigen stimulation. The receptors shown here come from a human donor in good health (CMV status not recorded). Some clones in this sample may be carry-over from other donors' samples. CDR3s leave out the opening cysteine and the closing phenylalanine or tryptophan. The order of the fields is V gene, clone size, CDR3 length, CDR3 protein. Only part of the rows carry a size: once, few, many, or a class if the clone is expanded.

>TRBV7-6|-|14
ASSLALTGPGNTIY
>TRBV7-8|many|13
ASSLPGLARNEQF
>TRBV4-3|few|12
ASSQEASYNEQF
>TRBV27|-|16
ASSRDRGQVSYNSPLH
>TRBV5-4|few|13
ASSPSGLANYGYT
>TRBV6-5|few|14
ASSFLGRQGQETQY
>TRBV7-2|few|14
ASSLGVSAVGETQY
>TRBV6-6|-|10
ASSYLRTEQY
>TRBV24-1|many|13
ATSDPRTSTDTQY
>TRBV9|-|15
ASSTFNLADSYNEQF
>TRBV7-2|-|12
ASSPHPSSDTQY
>TRBV7-9|few|11
ASSLLDSHGYT
>TRBV14|few|13
ASSQPDRGHNEQF
>TRBV20-1|-|16
SARDGLAGGLYQETQY
>TRBV15|few|14
ATSFWAGLATDTQY
>TRBV2|-|13
ASGRTVSPSGIQY
>TRBV4-1|-|12
ASSHLENSYEQY
>TRBV7-2|many|13
ASSSTDFSYNEQF
>TRBV4-1|-|11
ASSQSGLNEQF
>TRBV19|once|13
ASIGTGTLADTQY
>TRBV7-2|-|13
ASSLTVGRADTQY
>TRBV6-6|few|13
ASTAWTASSYEQY
>TRBV28|-|13
ASSLPDTTTTEAF
>TRBV7-6|few|12
ASSLTRQGAEAF
>TRBV4-3|-|15
ASSQGHREILGTEAF
>TRBV9|-|7
ASSASLD
>TRBV7-6|-|14
ASSLEEGPFDQPQH
>TRBV2|few|15
ASSEGERGPSTGELF
>TRBV6-5|few|13
ASSYTAVSSYEQY
>TRBV10-3|-|13
ATHKVLEGYNEQF
>TRBV27|-|12
ASSWSTTGEKLF
>TRBV6-1|few|12
ASIRTAFTDTQY
>TRBV5-4|once|12
ASSSPGADNEQF
>TRBV28|few|15
ASSPGSRRGLDYGYT
>TRBV7-9|few|11
ASSFAGAHGYT
>TRBV11-3|-|13
ASSLDSTVNTEAF
>TRBV13|many|11
ASSQVPGNIQY
>TRBV4-3|-|17
ASSQDFPHTEGLNTEAF
>TRBV2|once|12
ASGGGSSYNEQF
>TRBV5-1|few|13
ASVRDRVYQETQY
>TRBV29-1|-|10
SVVISPEDAF
>TRBV4-1|-|15
ASSQVPPSGGLNEQF
>TRBV27|few|12
ATSPGTNTYEQY
>TRBV12-5|-|13
ASGINGGSHNEQF
>TRBV15|-|14
ATSSRGRDLQETQY
>TRBV10-3|-|13
AISESLGGANVLT
>TRBV7-7|few|13
ASSAGTANTGELF
>TRBV24-1|-|9
ATSALDTQY